This TCR beta chain derives from a study of blood T cell repertoires in COVID-19. Study details: T cells, B-cell-depleted T cells, or PBMCs supplied cDNA or gDNA.

In the study's own analysis: Amplification with reference gene primers provided the estimates of nucleated cell counts. Sequencing was performed with immunoSEQ multiplex PCR; in TCRdb, only in-frame clones are kept and a portion is missing. V and J calls and clone size come straight from that table; D and trimming were deduced from the DNA. The sample records roughly 340,000 clones, roughly 90% being singletons. In germline, CDR1 is LNHDA, CDR2 SQIVND (reference sequence). CDR3 length: 11 residues. V was clipped by 3 bases and J by 8 bases, with 7 bases between them. This clonotype originated in a woman aged 30 to 39 with COVID-19, enrolled during active disease. Input material: peripheral blood. The V call is TRBV19, the J call TRBJ1-1; D not resolved. CDR3 DNA sequence: TGTGCCAGTAGTATGGCCCGAGAAGCTTTCTTT. Residues: CASSMAREAFF.